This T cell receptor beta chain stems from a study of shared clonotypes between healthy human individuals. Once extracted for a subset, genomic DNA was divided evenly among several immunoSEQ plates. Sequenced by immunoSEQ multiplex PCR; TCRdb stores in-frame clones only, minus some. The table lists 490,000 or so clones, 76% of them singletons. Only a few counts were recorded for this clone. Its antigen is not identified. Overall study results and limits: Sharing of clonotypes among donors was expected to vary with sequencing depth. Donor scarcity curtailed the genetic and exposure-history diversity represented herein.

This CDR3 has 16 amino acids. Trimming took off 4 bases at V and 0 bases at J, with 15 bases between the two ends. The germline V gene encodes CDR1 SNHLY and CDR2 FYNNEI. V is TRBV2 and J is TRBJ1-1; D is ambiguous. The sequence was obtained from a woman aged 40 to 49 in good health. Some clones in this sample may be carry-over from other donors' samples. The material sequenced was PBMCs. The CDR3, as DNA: TGTGCCAGCAGTGCCCTTGTAGTGGTGCTGAACACTGAAGCTTTCTTT. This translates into CASSALVVVLNTEAFF.